These 30 T cell receptor beta chains originate from one sample sequenced in a study of graft-versus-host responses after intestinal transplantation. Repertoires were generated with immunoSEQ multiplex PCR, while TCRdb's copy carries only in-frame clones and drops some. Here the sample spans roughly 14,000 clones, roughly 28% being singletons. The sample was alloreactive CD4+ T cells from a mixed lymphocyte reaction culture, taken before intestinal transplant. As to subset: CFSE-low proliferating T cells sorted from roughly six-day pre-transplant mixed lymphocyte reaction (GvH or HvG direction). The receptors shown here come from a human patient who received an intestinal transplant.

The chain is built from TRBV18 and TRBJ2-2; D is undetermined. The CDR3 totals 13 residues. Trimming shortened V by 1 base and J by 8 bases, and 8 bases separated the two germline ends. Germline loops: CDR1 KGHSH, CDR2 LQKENI. The CDR3 region has the DNA TGTGCCAGCTCACCACGTTTGCAGGGGGAGCTGTTTTTT. Encoded protein: CASSPRLQGELFF.

The rearrangement links TRBV9 to TRBJ2-7, with 8 nucleotides matching TRBD2. CDR3 length: 19 amino acids. Germline CDR1 SGDLS, CDR2 YYNGEE. The V segment lost 3 bases and the J segment 5 bases; nucleotides outside the gene matches: 22. CDR3 region: CASSAPGGGAGTGLHEQYF. In DNA, the CDR3 is TGTGCCAGCAGCGCCCCGGGGGGGGGAGCCGGGACTGGCCTCCACGAGCAGTACTTC.

The CDR3 protein is CASSRDRGSPLHF. Written as DNA, the CDR3 is TGTGCCAGCAGCCGGGACAGGGGTTCACCCCTCCACTTT. The rearrangement links TRBV6-5 to TRBJ1-6; TRBD1 matches at 10 bases. V trimming: 6 bases; J trimming: 9 bases; junction bases outside the gene matches: 2. The CDR3 extends over 13 amino acids. Germline lookup yields CDR1 MNHEY and CDR2 SVGAGI.

The chain combines TRBV7-2 with TRBJ1-4, with 8 nucleotides matching TRBD1. The trim removed 1 base at V and 8 bases at J, leaving 3 bases unmatched. CDR3 length: 14 amino acids. CDR1 and CDR2 (germline): SGHTA, FQGNSA. CDR3 DNA sequence: TGTGCCAGCAGCTTAGACAGGGGGGGAGAAAAACTGTTTTTT. Its translation is CASSLDRGGEKLFF.

This chain connects TRBV7-6 to TRBJ1-2; TRBD1 matches 9 bases. The CDR3 is 16 residues long. The ends lost 1 base at V and 2 bases at J; junction bases unmatched: 5. Looked up from germline, CDR1 is SGHVS and CDR2 is FNYEAQ. This CDR3 reads CASSLVGDRANYGYTF. CDR3 DNA sequence: TGTGCCAGCAGCTTAGTAGGGGACAGGGCCAACTATGGCTACACCTTC.

The rearrangement links TRBV29-1 to TRBJ2-5; 7 nucleotides align to TRBD2. Per the germline V gene, CDR1 is SQVTM and CDR2 is ANQGSEA. V trimming: 4 bases; J trimming: 3 bases; junction bases outside the gene matches: 11. The CDR3 contains 15 residues. Here the CDR3 reads CSVGSRSGAKETQYF. The CDR3 nucleotides are TGCAGCGTTGGTAGTAGGAGCGGGGCTAAAGAGACCCAGTACTTC.

This clone was observed a handful of times. The V call is TRBV5-4, the J call TRBJ2-7; D is possibly TRBD1 or TRBD2 (5 bases each). CDR3 length: 20 amino acids. Germline V gene lookup returns CDR1 SGHNT and CDR2 YYREEE (reference sequence). V was shortened by 3 bases and J by 3 bases, with 31 bases between the two germline ends. CDR3 amino acids: CASSSRFPDTETKSFYEQYF. As DNA, the CDR3 is TGTGCCAGCAGCTCCCGATTCCCGGACACCGAGACTAAAAGTTTCTACGAGCAGTACTTC.

The chain uses TRBV6-1 and TRBJ1-2; D gene unclear. The germline CDR1 and CDR2 sequences are MNHNS and SASEGT. CDR3 size: 12 residues. V lost 6 bases, J lost 5 bases, and 10 bases lay in between. This chain's CDR3 is CASRDSAYGYTF. As DNA, the CDR3 is TGTGCCAGCAGGGACTCGGCGTATGGCTACACCTTC.

This chain uses TRBV28 with TRBJ2-2, with D possibly TRBD2 on 6 matching bases. This CDR3 contains 14 residues. V was pared by 2 bases and J by 4 bases, with 8 bases between. The germline CDR1 and CDR2 sequences are MDHEN and SYDVKM. The CDR3 DNA sequence: TGTGCCAGCAGTTTAGGGGGGTTCACCGGGGAGCTGTTTTTT. Translation: CASSLGGFTGELFF.

This clone has only a few counts. The chain links TRBV19 to TRBJ1-2, with D unclear. This CDR3 region has 16 residues. V was clipped by 1 base and J by 5 bases, with 17 bases between them. CDR1 and CDR2 (germline): LNHDA, SQIVND (reference sequence). DNA for the CDR3: TGTGCCAGTAGTATAGTCTTGACTGCATTAACGTATGGCTACACCTTC. Translated, it gives CASSIVLTALTYGYTF. Supplemented by reference TRBV19 and TRBJ1-2, the full variable domain reads DGGITQSPKYLFRKEGQNVTLSCEQNLNHDAMYWYRQDPGQGLRLIYYSQIVNDFQKGDIAEGYSVSREKKESFPLTVTSAQKNPTAFYLCASSIVLTALTYGYTFGSGTRLTVV.

CDR3 sequence: CASSYPFAGAVYEQYF. The DNA for the CDR3 is TGTGCCAGCAGCTACCCCTTTGCGGGGGCGGTCTACGAGCAGTACTTC. J is TRBJ2-7 and V is TRBV7-2, with TRBD2 as a possible D gene (7 bases). The CDR3 consists of 16 residues. V was trimmed by 4 bases and J by 3 bases, leaving 19 bases between them. Germline lookup yields CDR1 SGHTA and CDR2 FQGNSA.

The chain recombines TRBV7-2 with TRBJ1-5, with D maybe TRBD1 (6 bases). CDR3 length: 15 amino acids. Germline loops: CDR1 SGHTA, CDR2 FQGNSA. V dropped 2 bases and J dropped 8 bases, with 16 bases sitting between them. The CDR3 nucleotides are TGTGCCAGCAGCTTACAGGGGCTTCGGGAGGAGCCCCAGCATTTT. Protein: CASSLQGLREEPQHF.

This clone was seen only a few times. The chain has TRBV6-6 and TRBJ1-3; perhaps TRBD1 as D (6 bases). Deletions cut 8 bases from V and 5 bases from J, with 7 bases between. Germline CDR1 MNHNY, CDR2 SVGAGI (reference sequence). The CDR3 extends over 11 amino acids. The CDR3 protein is CASGQRNTIYF. The CDR3 nucleotides are TGTGCCAGCGGACAGAGAAACACCATATATTTT.

The chain has TRBV11-2 and TRBJ2-1, with 9 positions matching TRBD2. From germline, CDR1 is SGHAT and CDR2 FQNNGV. The ends lost 5 bases at V and 9 bases at J; junction bases unmatched: 14. The CDR3 runs to 16 residues. The CDR3 nucleotides read TGTGCCAGCAGCCTCGGGGGACCGGGACTAGCCCCTGAGCAGTTCTTC. Translation gives CASSLGGPGLAPEQFF.

This chain links TRBV5-6 with TRBJ2-3; TRBD2 aligns across 15 bases. Germline lookup yields CDR1 SGHDT and CDR2 YYEEEE. The CDR3 totals 17 residues. The junction had 7 bases not matched to a gene; V was cut back by 5 bases and J by 3 bases. CDR3 residues: CASSVGTSGRWTDTQYF. The CDR3 DNA is TGTGCCAGCAGTGTGGGGACTAGCGGGAGGTGGACAGATACGCAGTATTTT.

This clone has a handful of counts. V gene TRBV5-1 combines with J gene TRBJ2-5; TRBD2 is a possible D gene (6 bases). From germline, CDR1 is SGHRS and CDR2 YFSETQ. Trimming left V 4 bases short and J 7 bases short, with 20 bases between. The CDR3 extends over 15 amino acids. The CDR3 sequence: CASSRDTDPGGTQYF. For the CDR3, the DNA is TGCGCCAGCAGCCGCGACACCGATCCCGGGGGGACCCAGTACTTC. The full variable domain, with the rest looked up from reference TRBV5-1 and TRBJ2-5, is KAGVTQTPRYLIKTRGQQVTLSCSPISGHRSVSWYQQTPGQGLQFLFEYFSETQRNKGNFPGRFSGRQFSNSRSEMNVSTLELGDSALYLCASSRDTDPGGTQYFGPGTRLLVL.

On this clone: At one end, the junction sequence differs from germline, possibly due to a read error. Other nucleotide sequences in the sample specify the same CDR3. The CDR3 protein is CASSPLPAGEQYF. In DNA, the CDR3 is TGTGCCAGCAGCCCGTTGCCGGCGGGGGAGCAGTACTTC. The genes are TRBV4-1 and TRBJ2-7, with D perhaps matching TRBD2 (6 bases). Per germline, CDR1 MGHRA and CDR2 YSYEKL. The CDR3 is 13 residues long.

Turning to this clone: This clone may be a read error of a much larger clone one base away. The V gene is TRBV9, the J gene TRBJ1-3; TRBD1 aligns across 7 bases. The CDR3 contains 18 residues. In germline, CDR1 is SGDLS, CDR2 YYNGEE. The J segment lost 3 bases and the V segment lost 4 bases, leaving 16 bases of the junction unmatched. CDR3 coding DNA: TGTGCCAGCAGCCGAGGAGACGGTCGGACAGGCGATGGAAACACCATATATTTT. The encoded protein is CASSRGDGRTGDGNTIYF. The full variable domain, its missing parts supplied by reference TRBV9 and TRBJ1-3, is DSGVTQTPKHLITATGQRVTLRCSPRSGDLSVYWYQQSLDQGLQFLIQYYNGEERAKGNILERFSAQQFPDLHSELNLSSLELGDSALYFCASSRGDGRTGDGNTIYFGEGSWLTVV.

The V call is TRBV5-1, the J call TRBJ1-1; 10 nucleotides agree with TRBD1. The CDR3 totals 19 residues. Germline CDR1 SGHRS, CDR2 YFSETQ. V lost 0 bases and J lost 1; bases outside the gene matches: 12. CDR3: CASSLGLISDRGRNTEAFF. The CDR3 DNA follows: TGCGCCAGCAGCTTGGGTTTAATATCGGACAGGGGGAGGAACACTGAAGCTTTCTTT. Filled out from reference TRBV5-1 and TRBJ1-1, the complete variable domain reads KAGVTQTPRYLIKTRGQQVTLSCSPISGHRSVSWYQQTPGQGLQFLFEYFSETQRNKGNFPGRFSGRQFSNSRSEMNVSTLELGDSALYLCASSLGLISDRGRNTEAFFGQGTRLTVV.

J is TRBJ1-5 and V is TRBV4-2, with a weak D call TRBD1 (5 bases). Germline V lookup: CDR1 LGHNA, CDR2 YNFKEQ. CDR3 length: 13 residues. The V and J ends lost 8 bases and 0 bases respectively, with 8 bases between them. The CDR3 here is CASAGYSNQPQHF. The CDR3 DNA sequence: TGTGCCAGCGCAGGGTATAGCAATCAGCCCCAGCATTTT.

V is TRBV30 and J is TRBJ2-5; D tentatively reads TRBD1 or TRBD2 (6 bases each). Looked up from germline, CDR1 is GTSNPN and CDR2 is SVGIG (reference sequence). The CDR3 runs 13 residues. The ends were cut back, 3 bases at V and 3 bases at J, with 11 bases in the middle. The CDR3 loop is CAWSRGQKETQYF. The CDR3 bases are TGTGCCTGGAGCCGGGGGCAAAAAGAGACCCAGTACTTC.

This chain links TRBV6-1 with TRBJ2-2, with 11 nucleotides matching TRBD2. With V trimmed by 0 bases and J by 6 bases, 9 bases remained unmatched. The CDR3 loop spans 18 amino acids. The germline V gene encodes CDR1 MNHNS and CDR2 SASEGT. DNA of the CDR3: TGTGCCAGCAGTGAAGCGCTTCGGCCTAGCGGGAGGCCCGGGGAGCTGTTTTTT. Its translation is CASSEALRPSGRPGELFF.

This chain uses TRBV5-5 with TRBJ1-2, with D possibly matching TRBD1 (5 bases). V was trimmed by 4 bases and J by 0 bases, leaving 16 bases between them. The germline V gene encodes CDR1 SGHKS and CDR2 YYEKEE (reference sequence). The CDR3 runs to 16 residues. CDR3: CASSLFTGYANYGYTF. The CDR3 DNA reads TGTGCCAGCAGCCTATTTACAGGATATGCTAACTATGGCTACACCTTC.

The chain joins TRBV11-2 to TRBJ2-7, with D possibly being TRBD2 (7 bases). Trimming pared 5 bases from V and 8 bases from J, leaving 16 bases between. Germline CDR1 reads SGHAT; CDR2 reads FQNNGV. CDR3 length: 13 residues. CDR3: CASSTRGGSQQYF. The CDR3 coding sequence is TGTGCCAGCAGCACAAGGGGGGGGTCACAGCAGTACTTC.

Sample share makes this clone medium-sized. V is TRBV5-1 and J is TRBJ1-3; TRBD1 might be the D (6 bases). Germline V gene data show CDR1 as SGHRS and CDR2 as YFSETQ. This CDR3 has 15 amino acids. Trimming stripped 4 bases from V and 5 bases from J, with 16 bases between. Here the CDR3 DNA reads TGCGCCAGCAGCCCCTATACAGGGTCCCGAAACACCATATATTTT. Its translation: CASSPYTGSRNTIYF. Variable domain in full (rest from reference TRBV5-1 and TRBJ1-3): KAGVTQTPRYLIKTRGQQVTLSCSPISGHRSVSWYQQTPGQGLQFLFEYFSETQRNKGNFPGRFSGRQFSNSRSEMNVSTLELGDSALYLCASSPYTGSRNTIYFGEGSWLTVV.

The sample holds a few counts of this clone. The genes are TRBV2 and TRBJ1-2, with D possibly being TRBD1 (5 bases). There are 13 residues in the CDR3. The germline CDR1 and CDR2 sequences are SNHLY and FYNNEI. The germline V and J ends were trimmed by 5 bases and 8 bases, with 15 bases remaining between them. This CDR3 reads CASSLEGRNGYTF. CDR3 in DNA: TGTGCCAGCAGTCTTGAGGGGAGGAACGGCTACACCTTC.

V usage is TRBV11-3 and J usage is TRBJ2-2; weak D call: TRBD1 (6 bases). The CDR3 is 15 residues long. Germline V CDR1 and CDR2: SGHNT, YENEEA. V lost 3 bases and J lost 0, with 8 bases in between. The CDR3 region is CASSFTGSNTGELFF. The CDR3 DNA follows: TGTGCCAGCAGCTTTACAGGGTCGAACACCGGGGAGCTGTTTTTT.

J is TRBJ2-2 and V is TRBV19; D is unresolved. Germline CDR1 reads LNHDA; CDR2 reads SQIVND (reference sequence). The CDR3 has 15 residues. V was trimmed by 7 bases and J by 4 bases, leaving 16 bases between them. The CDR3 nucleotides read TGTGCCAGTATCGAAGGCCCAGGCTTCACCGGGGAGCTGTTTTTT. It yields the protein CASIEGPGFTGELFF. Filled out from reference TRBV19 and TRBJ2-2, the complete variable domain reads DGGITQSPKYLFRKEGQNVTLSCEQNLNHDAMYWYRQDPGQGLRLIYYSQIVNDFQKGDIAEGYSVSREKKESFPLTVTSAQKNPTAFYLCASIEGPGFTGELFFGEGSRLTVL.

The V gene is TRBV5-1, the J gene TRBJ2-7, with D possibly matching TRBD2 (6 bases). This CDR3 comprises 15 residues. V was shortened by 0 bases and J by 6 bases, with 16 bases between the two germline ends. Germline V gene data show CDR1 as SGHRS and CDR2 as YFSETQ. For the CDR3, the DNA is TGCGCCAGCAGCTTGGCCCGGTGGGACTCGGGCGAGCAGTACTTC. Encoded protein: CASSLARWDSGEQYF.

The chain carries TRBV6-5 and TRBJ1-2; D gene uncertain. Trimming stripped 2 bases from V and 0 bases from J, with 7 bases between. Germline V CDR1 and CDR2: MNHEY, SVGAGI. This CDR3 comprises 14 residues. In nucleotides, the CDR3 is TGTGCCAGCAGTTACGGCAGGTCTAACTATGGCTACACCTTC. This encodes CASSYGRSNYGYTF.